Detailed here is one T cell receptor beta chain. What it recognizes is unknown. This entry belongs to a study of early T cells in non-severe SARS-CoV-2 infection. Study in general: Chains from this unsorted whole-blood bulk RNA could not be paired. Overall study results and limits: Sequences matched to VDJdb favored anti-spike CD8 responses, while private and CD4 specificities were missed.

Attached unique molecular identifiers marked individual cDNA molecules. MiXCR was run by TCRdb on the 5' RACE reads, yielding one entry per CDR3 protein. Of over 60,000 distinct CDR3 sequences in the sample, around a tenth were seen once. The sequence derives from an adult who was a healthcare worker with PCR-confirmed SARS-CoV-2 infection or an uninfected control (not recorded which). The source was whole blood, collected at baseline.

For the CDR3, the DNA is TGTGCCAGCAGCGACGGACTAGCCAACATGAACACCGGGGAGCTGTTTTTT. Translated: CASSDGLANMNTGELFF. The rearrangement links TRBV7-3 to TRBJ2-2; 8 nucleotides agree with TRBD2. The CDR3 spans 17 residues. CDR1 and CDR2 from the germline V gene are SGHTA and FQGTGA. The ends lost 5 bases at V and 1 base at J; junction bases unmatched: 9.